Presented here are 7 T cell receptor beta chains from one specimen sequenced in a study of T cell changes during pregnancy in multiple sclerosis. Assay: immunoSEQ multiplex PCR; the TCRdb copy retains only in-frame clones and omits some. Of around 57,000 clones in the sample, 90% are singletons; the top ten hold 5.5% to 8%. Here the sequenced sample was peripheral blood, taken in the third trimester of pregnancy. The source of these receptors is a female donor in good health, enrolled as a control in a pregnancy study.

This clone is labeled medium-sized (0.01 to 0.1%). The genes are TRBV19 and TRBJ2-2; tentatively, D is TRBD1 (6 bases). V dropped 10 bases and J dropped 2 bases, with 11 bases sitting between them. The germline CDR1 and CDR2 sequences are LNHDA and SQIVND (reference sequence). The CDR3 is 13 residues long. CDR3 sequence (DNA): TGTGCCACCATGGACAGTAACACCGGGGAGCTGTTTTTT. It translates to CATMDSNTGELFF.

The V call is TRBV6-1, the J call TRBJ1-1; no firm D call. Germline CDR1 MNHNS, CDR2 SASEGT. CDR3 length: 12 amino acids. Trimming took 2 bases from V and 7 from J, leaving 8 bases between them. CDR3 sequence reads: CASSERWYEAFF. The CDR3 DNA reads TGTGCCAGCAGTGAACGGTGGTATGAAGCTTTCTTT.

V gene TRBV7-9 combines with J gene TRBJ2-3; 9 bases match TRBD2. The CDR3 length is 16 residues. V gave up 5 bases and J gave up 4 bases; unmatched junction bases: 10. The germline V gene encodes CDR1 SEHNR and CDR2 FQNEAQ (reference sequence). In DNA form, the CDR3 reads TGTGCCAGCAGCGAGACCCAGCGGGGGGATTCAGATACGCAGTATTTT. Translation gives CASSETQRGDSDTQYF.

This chain links TRBV5-1 with TRBJ1-2; no clear D gene. The CDR3 contains 14 residues. CDR1 and CDR2 (germline): SGHRS, YFSETQ. Deletions cut 0 bases from V and 5 bases from J, with 11 bases between. The CDR3 DNA reads TGCGCCAGCAGCTTGGGCGGGGATTGGTATGGCTACACCTTC. Its translation: CASSLGGDWYGYTF.

The V and J genes are TRBV7-2 and TRBJ2-1, with a tentative D call TRBD1 (6 bases). V lost 1 base, J lost 5 bases, and 9 bases lay in between. Per the germline V gene, CDR1 is SGHTA and CDR2 is FQGNSA. The CDR3 covers 14 residues. The CDR3 nucleotides read TGTGCCAGCAGCTTAGATACAGGGAACAATGAGCAGTTCTTC. This encodes CASSLDTGNNEQFF. The full variable domain, in which reference TRBV7-2 and TRBJ2-1 provide the parts outside the CDR3, is GAGVSQSPSNKVTEKGKDVELRCDPISGHTALYWYRQSLGQGLEFLIYFQGNSAPDKSGLPSDRFSAERTGGSVSTLTIQRTQQEDSAVYLCASSLDTGNNEQFFGPGTRLTVL.

This sequence joins TRBV7-2 and TRBJ1-2; TRBD1 matches at 8 bases. Trimming took 11 bases from V and 7 from J; bases not matched to a gene: 15. The CDR3 extends over 14 amino acids. From germline, CDR1 is SGHTA and CDR2 FQGNSA. The CDR3 here is CAAPTGGKEGGYTF. For the CDR3, the DNA is TGTGCCGCGCCAACAGGGGGGAAGGAGGGTGGCTACACCTTC.

This CDR3 reads CASSVGGRETYEQYF. For the CDR3, the DNA is TGTGCCAGCAGCGTAGGCGGCAGGGAAACCTACGAGCAGTACTTC. V gene TRBV9 combines with J gene TRBJ2-7; possibly TRBD1 for D (5 bases). V lost 0 bases and J lost 2, with 12 bases in between. There are 15 residues in the CDR3. Germline CDR1 is SGDLS and CDR2 is YYNGEE.